The T cell receptor beta chain under discussion was sequenced for a study of cytomegalovirus exposure and HLA in healthy donors. Study-wide background: The early release's HLA-typed donors yielded approximately 81 million unique TCRs.

Remarks on this clone: The antigen remains undetermined.

Primers for the PCR totalled 60 Vbeta and 13 Jbeta. Generated by immunoSEQ multiplex PCR, the TCRdb table keeps only in-frame clones and is missing some. The sample includes 100,000 to 150,000 clones, 70% to 85% seen only once; the top ten take approximately 2.4%. Whole-study findings and limits: The study put some 150 TCR beta chains on its list as cytomegalovirus-associated. The authors later linked a missense DCLRE1C variant to TCR beta V- and J-gene trimming. Clonal expansion was found to be greater in HLA-associated TCR beta chains than in equally common others in a later analysis.

This CDR3 has 15 amino acids. Germline CDR1 reads SQVTM; CDR2 reads ANQGSEA. The rearrangement uses TRBV29-1 and TRBJ2-7; 8 nucleotides match TRBD2. The clonotype was recovered from a man over 45 in good health and CMV-seronegative. The sample comprised PBMCs. The CDR3 loop is CRPHDPGLVSYEQYF. DNA of the CDR3: TGCAGGCCACACGACCCGGGACTAGTTTCCTACGAGCAGTACTTC.